This TCR beta chain is from a study of regulatory T cells in long-lasting Graves disease. Study-wide findings and caveats: Under persistent disease, TRBV28, TRBJ1-2 and TRBJ2-5 were used preferentially.

V was pared by 0 bases and J by 2 bases, with 9 bases between. The CDR3 is made up of 15 amino acids. CDR1 and CDR2 from the germline V gene are SGDLS and YYNGEE. The sample holds many counts of this clonotype. Its antigen remains unidentified. In building TCR beta libraries, iRepertoire HTBI primers were used together with Arm-PCR of CDR3 regions. Each CDR3 protein gets one entry after TCRdb re-called the multiplex PCR reads with MiXCR. The profile covers a few hundred thousand distinct CDR3 sequences, with roughly 19% appearing a single time and about 12% taken by the ten largest. As to time point: newly diagnosed GD, antithyroid drugs for less than 3 months. Construction of the TCR library relied on RNA isolated from PBMCs. The same data also went into a second study, on T cells in Graves' hyperthyroidism and ophthalmopathy. That paper adds: Hyperthyroidism, newly diagnosed and lasting under 2 months, affected patients aged 18 to 65. Orbital computed tomography, thyroid ultrasound, serum thyroxine and TRAb, and clinical symptoms together informed the diagnoses. A first-round RT-PCR of the TCR CDR3 used the HTBI primer set.

The material was peripheral blood mononuclear cells (PBMCs), obtained at new diagnosis, from a patient treated with antithyroid drugs. The V call is TRBV9, the J call TRBJ1-3; D uncertain. The TCR originated in a woman younger than 45 with Graves disease. CDR3 bases: TGTGCCAGCAGCGTAGGCGGGGAAGCTGGAAACACCATATATTTT. Its translation: CASSVGGEAGNTIYF.